The clone carrying this TCR beta chain has a count of ten or more. Its matching antigen is unknown. The sample is drawn from a study of T cells after posttransplantation cyclophosphamide. The germline CDR1 and CDR2 sequences are ENHRY and SYGVKD. Trimming pared 2 bases from V and 5 bases from J, leaving 12 bases between. The CDR3 spans 15 residues. The study, taken as a whole, reports: Recipient CMV seropositivity and CMV reactivation strongly tracked TRB clonality. Donor-recipient repertoire similarity was low at 1-2 months, rising over year one. TRB overlap between skin or GI tissue T cells and blood was limited.

The related graft donor's blood sample was taken on the day of bone marrow donation. The protocol was immunoSEQ multiplex PCR, while the TCRdb copy is restricted to in-frame clones and leaves out a portion. In total the sample includes some 40,000 clones, none of them seen once. The V and J genes are TRBV10-3 and TRBJ2-2, with D perhaps matching TRBD1 (6 bases). The TCR sequence derives from a man between 25 and 39 years old in good health and a related stem cell transplant donor. Sequenced input: PBMCs. CDR3 residues: CAISEPGGMTGELFF. In DNA form, the CDR3 reads TGTGCCATCAGTGAGCCTGGGGGCATGACCGGGGAGCTGTTTTTT.